Shown below are 9 T cell receptor beta chains from a single sample sequenced in a study of blood T cell repertoires in COVID-19. TCRdb's table, derived via immunoSEQ multiplex PCR, lists solely in-frame clones and lacks some. The table has about 370,000 clones, 90% seen once. Sequencing input: peripheral blood. These receptors all stem from a man between 18 and 35 years old with active or convalescent COVID-19.

V and J are TRBV9 and TRBJ2-5, with 8 bases that match TRBD1. CDR1 SGDLS and CDR2 YYNGEE come from the germline V gene. V shed 4 bases, J shed 1 base, and the junction held 3 bases outside the gene matches. The CDR3 contains 14 residues. The DNA for the CDR3 is TGTGCCAGCAGCTCCCAGGGGGCCCAAGAGACCCAGTACTTC. It codes for CASSSQGAQETQYF.

The CDR3 region has the DNA TGTGCCAGCAGCCTAGGTCAGGGGCATTGGGTGAAAAATGAGCAGTTCTTC. Encoded protein: CASSLGQGHWVKNEQFF. V is TRBV7-2 and J is TRBJ2-1; D possibly corresponds to TRBD1 (6 bases). Trimming shortened V by 5 bases and J by 7 bases, and 24 bases separated the two germline ends. The CDR3 has 17 amino acids. Germline CDR1 is SGHTA and CDR2 is FQGNSA.

The rearrangement joins TRBV19 to TRBJ1-6; maybe TRBD1 (6 bases). CDR3 size: 18 residues. The germline gives CDR1 LNHDA, CDR2 SQIVND (reference sequence). V shed 3 bases and J shed 8 bases, with 23 bases lying between them. The CDR3 sequence: CASSIGRQAKGKHSPLHF. DNA of the CDR3: TGTGCCAGTAGTATTGGTCGACAGGCAAAAGGTAAACATTCACCCCTCCACTTT.

The chain carries TRBV4-1 and TRBJ1-1; 10 positions agree with TRBD1. The CDR3 is made up of 15 amino acids. V lost 3 bases to trimming and J lost 0 bases; unmatched junction nucleotides: 1. Germline values: CDR1 MGHRA, CDR2 YSYEKL. The CDR3 loop reads CASSQGQGMNTEAFF. The CDR3 bases are TGCGCCAGCAGCCAGGGACAGGGGATGAACACTGAAGCTTTCTTT.

The rearrangement joins TRBV2 to TRBJ1-5; D call uncertain. V lost 6 bases and J lost 3, with 12 bases in between. The CDR3 contains 14 residues. From germline, CDR1 is SNHLY and CDR2 FYNNEI. This CDR3 reads CASSTDGDNQPQHF. The CDR3 DNA reads as TGTGCCAGCAGCACGGACGGGGACAATCAGCCCCAGCATTTT. The complete variable domain, with remaining parts taken from reference TRBV2 and TRBJ1-5, reads EPEVTQTPSHQVTQMGQEVILRCVPISNHLYFYWYRQILGQKVEFLVSFYNNEISEKSEIFDDQFSVERPDGSNFTLKIRSTKLEDSAMYFCASSTDGDNQPQHFGDGTRLSIL.

This clone showed up just a few times. This chain links TRBV12-3 or TRBV12-4 with TRBJ1-2, with 8 bases fitting TRBD1. The CDR3 is made up of 12 amino acids. Germline trimming cut 5 bases from V and 8 bases from J; bases unmatched to any gene: 4. The CDR3 reads CASSRGQGGYTF. For the CDR3, the DNA is TGTGCCAGCAGTCGTGGACAGGGCGGCTACACCTTC.

The V call is TRBV7-2, the J call TRBJ1-1, with 7 positions matching TRBD1. The CDR3 consists of 14 residues. After removal of 2 bases from V and 10 bases from J, the junction contained 10 bases not matched to a gene. Germline V lookup: CDR1 SGHTA, CDR2 FQGNSA. CDR3 protein: CASSLRGGALGAFF. CDR3 bases: TGTGCCAGCAGCTTACGAGGGGGCGCGCTAGGAGCTTTCTTT.

V and J are TRBV6-5 and TRBJ1-4; no clear D gene. Germline V gives CDR1 MNHEY, CDR2 SVGAGI. V was trimmed by 6 bases and J by 8 bases, leaving 10 bases between them. The length of the CDR3 is 12 residues. CDR3 in amino acids: CASRGSGEKLFF. Here the CDR3 DNA reads TGTGCCAGCAGAGGGAGTGGGGAAAAACTGTTTTTT.

Comment on this clone: Other nucleotide sequences in the sample specify the same CDR3. The genes are TRBV5-1 and TRBJ2-5; weak D call: TRBD1 (6 bases). Germline CDR1 SGHRS, CDR2 YFSETQ. Between the trimmed V and J ends, which lost 0 bases and 2 bases, there was a span of 8 bases. The CDR3 spans 14 residues. As DNA, the CDR3 is TGCGCCAGCAGCTTGGGAGGGGGACAAGAGACCCAGTACTTC. Translation: CASSLGGGQETQYF.